This T cell receptor (beta chain) was recovered during a study of T-cell memory formation after mild COVID-19. For the study at large: TCR clustering was largely donor specific. Overall study results and limits: For contracting clones, CD4+ ones sat mainly in CM and EM, CD8+ in EMRA. Nothing showed for sure that second-wave clones peaking on day 37 were SARS-CoV-2 specific.

This CDR3 spans 14 amino acids. Germline V CDR1 and CDR2: ENHRY, SYGVKD. Trimming left V 5 bases short and J 5 bases short, with 14 bases between. Employing constant-segment primers, 5'RACE generated TCR alpha and TCR beta cDNA libraries bearing sample barcodes and UMIs. MiXCR, run by TCRdb on the 5' RACE reads, gives a single entry per CDR3 protein. Counted here are about 440,000 distinct CDR3 sequences, about 20% occurring once; the ten biggest clones make up roughly 8%. As regards this clonotype: Its target is unknown.

The receptor was isolated from an adult woman who had mild COVID-19 (a few samples of this study predate the infection). Cell type and time point are not known. The sample was PBMCs or a T cell subset sorted from them (not recorded which). The chain carries TRBV10-3 and TRBJ2-3; tentatively, D is TRBD1 (6 bases). CDR3 DNA: TGTGCCATCAGTAACTCGACAGGTAGAGATACGCAGTATTTT. Amino acid sequence: CAISNSTGRDTQYF.